This T cell receptor (beta chain) was found in a study of OX40 agonist ivuxolimab in advanced cancers. Study-level points and caveats: Expansion of clones was among the lowest in partial responders at 0.1-3.0 mg/kg. On average, CD8+ T cells had more expanded clones than CD4+.

Researchers took blood at baseline, on cycle 4 day 1, and on cycle 7 day 1. About this clone itself: Its antigen is not identified. An end of the junction differs from the germline gene, which may be a read error.

The CDR3 has 14 residues. Germline values: CDR1 KGHSH, CDR2 LQKENI. Data came from immunoSEQ multiplex PCR; TCRdb stores just in-frame clones and leaves some out. The data hold around 120,000 clones, with 75% to 90% observed a single time. The sequencing used CD4+ or CD8+ T cells sorted from blood, collected in a trial of the OX40 agonist ivuxolimab. The clonotype was recovered from an adult with an advanced solid tumor such as melanoma, head and neck, liver or kidney cancer. The chain employs TRBV18 and TRBJ2-2, with D possibly called TRBD1 or TRBD2 (5 bases each). The CDR3 loop reads CASSPQEANGELFF. The DNA for the CDR3 is TGTGCCAGCTCGCCACAGGAGGCTAACGGGGAGCTGTTTTTT.